The present entry profiles one T cell receptor beta chain with its context. The source of the sample is a study of blood T cell repertoires in COVID-19. At the level of the study: Samples taken during acute and convalescent COVID-19 were collected in the United States, Italy and Spain. Sample material is recorded as cDNA or gDNA derived from T cells, B-cell-depleted T cells, or PBMCs.

Germline V gene sequence: CDR1 SGHDN, CDR2 FVKESK. Trimming shortened V by 7 bases and J by 8 bases, and 12 bases separated the two germline ends. The CDR3 has 13 residues. As processed by the authors: Scientists estimated how many nucleated cells there were by amplifying reference gene primers. The protocol was immunoSEQ multiplex PCR, while the TCRdb copy is restricted to in-frame clones and leaves out a portion. V, J and clone size derive from that table, while D and trimming were established from the DNA sequence. The profile shows roughly 47,000 clones, around 90% of them singletons. The sequencing input was peripheral blood. This TCR was sampled from a man over 45 with acute or convalescent COVID-19. The chain recombines TRBV14 with TRBJ1-6; D is undetermined. The CDR3 reads CASNPFADSPLHF. Here the CDR3 DNA reads TGTGCCAGCAACCCCTTCGCAGATTCACCCCTCCACTTT. Variable domain in full (rest from reference TRBV14 and TRBJ1-6): EAGVTQFPSHSVIEKGQTVTLRCDPISGHDNLYWYRRVMGKEIKFLLHFVKESKQDESGMPNNRFLAERTGGTYSTLKVQPAELEDSGVYFCASNPFADSPLHFGNGTRLTVT.